The 30 T cell receptor beta chains below all came from one sample that was sequenced in a study of sequential checkpoint blockade in melanoma. Treatment in this sample: randomized to nivolumab then ipilimumab (arm A) or the reverse (arm B). TCRdb keeps only in-frame clones here, not all; method: immunoSEQ multiplex PCR. The data contain under 20,000 clones, roughly 80% of them singletons. This specimen consisted of CD8+ T cells sorted from blood (inferred from file names), obtained from a patient given nivolumab and ipilimumab in sequence. The receptors shown here come from a human donor with melanoma.

The chain joins TRBV4-2 to TRBJ2-7; D gene uncertain. The ends were cut back, 0 bases at V and 3 bases at J, with 18 bases in the middle. This CDR3 comprises 17 residues. Germline V gene sequence: CDR1 LGHNA, CDR2 YNFKEQ. The CDR3 here is CASSQEVTGPTDYEQYF. The CDR3 coding sequence is TGTGCCAGCAGCCAAGAAGTAACCGGCCCAACAGACTACGAGCAGTACTTC.

The genes are TRBV4-1 and TRBJ2-7; 9 bases line up with TRBD2. Germline V gene lookup returns CDR1 MGHRA and CDR2 YSYEKL. V gave up 5 bases and J gave up 2 bases; unmatched junction bases: 7. The CDR3 has 15 amino acids. CDR3 coding DNA: TGCGCCAGCAGCTTCCGCGGCGGGGGGGCCTACGAGCAGTACTTC. Amino acid sequence: CASSFRGGGAYEQYF.

CDR3 in amino acids: CASSQGSGVNQPQHF. The CDR3 bases are TGCGCCAGCAGCCAAGGTTCCGGGGTCAATCAGCCCCAGCATTTT. V gene TRBV4-1 combines with J gene TRBJ1-5; D is unresolved. V was clipped by 1 base and J by 3 bases, with 10 bases between them. The V gene's germline CDR1 is MGHRA and CDR2 YSYEKL. The CDR3 is 15 amino acids.

J is TRBJ1-2 and V is TRBV9; D may be TRBD1 (5 bases). The germline gives CDR1 SGDLS, CDR2 YYNGEE. CDR3 size: 16 residues. V lost 0 bases, J lost 4 bases, and 16 bases lay in between. The CDR3 here is CASSVATGGGPYGYTF. DNA of the CDR3: TGTGCCAGCAGCGTAGCTACGGGGGGGGGACCCTATGGCTACACCTTC.

V and J are TRBV4-3 and TRBJ2-1; no firm D call. The CDR3 is 14 residues long. The germline V and J ends were trimmed by 3 bases and 8 bases, with 14 bases remaining between them. Germline CDR1 reads LGHNA; CDR2 reads YSLEER. CDR3 residues: CASSQIPAGDEQFF. The CDR3 DNA reads as TGCGCCAGCAGCCAGATTCCGGCAGGCGATGAGCAGTTCTTC.

By sample fraction, this clone is medium-sized. J is TRBJ2-2 and V is TRBV27, with D possibly TRBD1 on 6 matching bases. Germline CDR1 and CDR2: MNHEY and SMNVEV (reference sequence). CDR3 length: 14 amino acids. The ends were cut back, 2 bases at V and 7 bases at J, with 11 bases in the middle. CDR3 protein: CASSLEPTGGELFF. As DNA, the CDR3 is TGTGCCAGCAGTTTAGAACCGACAGGCGGGGAGCTGTTTTTT.

This rearrangement joins TRBV29-1 to TRBJ2-2; perhaps TRBD2 as D (7 bases). Per the germline V gene, CDR1 is SQVTM and CDR2 is ANQGSEA. V was shortened by 0 bases and J by 5 bases, with 13 bases between the two germline ends. This CDR3 is 15 amino acids long. CDR3 sequence: CSVEDFKGGTGELFF. DNA for the CDR3: TGCAGCGTTGAAGACTTCAAGGGGGGGACCGGGGAGCTGTTTTTT.

This clone was observed a single time. This rearrangement joins TRBV12-5 to TRBJ2-5; D may be TRBD2 (6 bases). Trimming removed 8 bases from V and 5 bases from J, with 12 bases in between. CDR3 size: 12 residues. Germline loops: CDR1 LGHNT, CDR2 FRNRAP. CDR3 DNA: TGTGCTAGTTTGTCGGCGGGGGAGACCCAGTACTTC. Translated: CASLSAGETQYF.

This chain joins TRBV7-9 and TRBJ1-3, with 7 bases lining up with TRBD1. V trimming: 2 bases; J trimming: 4 bases; junction bases outside the gene matches: 2. Per the germline V gene, CDR1 is SEHNR and CDR2 is FQNEAQ (reference sequence). The CDR3 loop spans 14 amino acids. The DNA of the CDR3 is TGTGCCAGCAGCTTAACAGGGGAGGGAAACACCATATATTTT. Protein sequence: CASSLTGEGNTIYF.

This clone was counted only a few times. The chain is built from TRBV19 and TRBJ2-2; TRBD1 matches 7 bases. V gave up 5 bases and J gave up 5 bases; unmatched junction bases: 8. The CDR3 is 15 amino acids. CDR1 and CDR2 (germline): LNHDA, SQIVND (reference sequence). The CDR3 region has the DNA TGTGCCAGTAGTCCCCTCGACAGGGATACCGGGGAGCTGTTTTTT. It is translated as CASSPLDRDTGELFF.

CDR3 in DNA: TGTGCCAGCAGCCCCAGTACACAGAGCTCTGGAAACACCATATATTTT. This encodes CASSPSTQSSGNTIYF. This chain uses TRBV7-9 with TRBJ1-3; unclear D gene. Trimming removed 5 bases at V and 0 bases at J, with 14 bases between. The CDR3 covers 16 residues. The germline V gene has CDR1 SEHNR and CDR2 FQNEAQ (reference sequence).

CDR3 in amino acids: CASSTTGSYTF. The CDR3 nucleotides are TGTGCCAGCAGTACCACCGGGAGCTACACCTTC. The rearrangement joins TRBV4-2 to TRBJ1-2; D gene ambiguous. CDR3 length equals 11 residues. V lost 6 bases and J 9 bases, leaving 11 bases between the germline ends. The germline CDR1 and CDR2 sequences are LGHNA and YNFKEQ.

This clone turned up a few times. This sequence joins TRBV5-4 and TRBJ2-3, with D possibly matching TRBD2 (5 bases). The germline V gene has CDR1 SGHNT and CDR2 YYREEE (reference sequence). Trimming removed 4 bases at V and 2 bases at J, with 23 bases between. The CDR3 totals 18 residues. The CDR3 reads CASSQDLGGSSPTDTQYF. The CDR3 DNA follows: TGTGCCAGCAGCCAAGATCTTGGTGGGAGTAGTCCCACAGATACGCAGTATTTT.

This rearrangement joins TRBV11-2 to TRBJ2-3; 11 nucleotides match TRBD1. Trimming took 5 bases from V and 4 from J; bases not matched to a gene: 5. The germline CDR1 and CDR2 sequences are SGHAT and FQNNGV. The CDR3 covers 15 residues. CDR3 amino acids: CASSGTGGKADTQYF. The CDR3 DNA sequence: TGTGCCAGCAGCGGGACAGGGGGGAAGGCAGATACGCAGTATTTT. The full variable domain, in which reference TRBV11-2 and TRBJ2-3 provide the parts outside the CDR3, is EAGVAQSPRYKIIEKRQSVAFWCNPISGHATLYWYQQILGQGPKLLIQFQNNGVVDDSQLPKDRFSAERLKGVDSTLKIQPAKLEDSAVYLCASSGTGGKADTQYFGPGTRLTVL.

The chain recombines TRBV2 with TRBJ1-6; 8 nucleotides agree with TRBD1. V lost 3 bases, J lost 7 bases, and 2 bases stayed unmatched. Germline V gene lookup returns CDR1 SNHLY and CDR2 FYNNEI. This CDR3 has 14 residues. The CDR3 DNA is TGTGCCAGCAGTGACAGGGGGCAGAATTCACCCCTCCACTTT. This encodes CASSDRGQNSPLHF.

The genes are TRBV6-5 and TRBJ2-1, with 7 bases matching TRBD2. CDR1 and CDR2 (germline): MNHEY, SVGAGI. Unmatched junction bases numbered 7, after V lost 2 bases and J lost 9 bases. The CDR3 runs to 14 residues. CDR3 sequence reads: CASSYRGVGGEQFF. The CDR3 bases are TGTGCCAGCAGTTACCGGGGGGTTGGTGGTGAGCAGTTCTTC.

The J gene is TRBJ1-2, the V gene TRBV7-2, with D unclear. Germline lookup yields CDR1 SGHTA and CDR2 FQGNSA. This CDR3 comprises 12 residues. V lost 3 bases and J lost 7, with 9 bases in between. The CDR3 bases are TGTGCCAGCAGCTTGCGGACTTCTGGCTACACCTTC. Residues: CASSLRTSGYTF.

The chain has TRBV27 and TRBJ1-1; D ambiguous. CDR1 is MNHEY, CDR2 SMNVEV, per germline (reference sequence). This CDR3 contains 15 residues. Between the trimmed V and J ends, which lost 3 bases and 4 bases, there was a span of 15 bases. The CDR3 bases are TGTGCCAGCAGTTTTTCCCCGCATTCGGGCACTGAAGCTTTCTTT. Translated, it gives CASSFSPHSGTEAFF.

The chain links TRBV27 to TRBJ2-7, with D maybe TRBD1 (5 bases). V was trimmed by 4 bases and J by 1 base, leaving 14 bases between them. Germline CDR1 MNHEY, CDR2 SMNVEV (reference sequence). CDR3 length: 15 residues. DNA of the CDR3: TGTGCCAGCAGTTCCCCCCGGACACGATCCTACGAGCAGTACTTC. Protein: CASSSPRTRSYEQYF.

This clone was counted a few times. The gene calls are TRBV6-6 and TRBJ2-2; 8 nucleotides agree with TRBD1. This CDR3 comprises 15 residues. Trimming at V came to 5 bases and at J to 4 bases, leaving 6 bases not matched to a gene. From germline, CDR1 is MNHNY and CDR2 SVGAGI (reference sequence). CDR3 protein: CASSHQGATTGELFF. In nucleotides, the CDR3 is TGTGCCAGCAGTCATCAGGGGGCAACCACCGGGGAGCTGTTTTTT.

V is TRBV9 and J is TRBJ2-1; 8 bases line up with TRBD2. The CDR3 is made up of 15 amino acids. With 4 bases clipped from V and 6 bases from J, the junction kept 9 bases outside the gene matches. CDR1 SGDLS and CDR2 YYNGEE come from the germline V gene. CDR3 amino acids: CASSPGTSAGNEQFF. The CDR3 bases are TGTGCCAGCAGCCCGGGGACTAGTGCAGGCAATGAGCAGTTCTTC.

The gene calls are TRBV13 and TRBJ2-7; TRBD1 agrees at 9 bases. The junction had 4 bases not matched to a gene; V was cut back by 5 bases and J by 5 bases. CDR3 length: 13 amino acids. Germline V gene sequence: CDR1 PRHDT, CDR2 FYEKMQ (reference sequence). The CDR3 protein is CASSIRQGDEQYF. The CDR3 DNA reads TGTGCCAGCAGCATACGACAGGGGGACGAGCAGTACTTC.

The chain couples TRBV4-1 to TRBJ2-7; 10 nucleotides align to TRBD2. Germline V gene lookup returns CDR1 MGHRA and CDR2 YSYEKL. CDR3 size: 15 residues. Germline trimming cut 1 base from V and 3 bases from J; bases unmatched to any gene: 3. The CDR3 coding sequence is TGCGCCAGCAGCCAAGGGACTAGCGGTCTCTACGAGCAGTACTTC. The encoded protein is CASSQGTSGLYEQYF.

The J gene is TRBJ2-5, the V gene TRBV27, with D perhaps TRBD2 (5 bases). The CDR3 runs 14 residues. Germline lookup yields CDR1 MNHEY and CDR2 SMNVEV (reference sequence). Trimming removed 8 bases at V and 2 bases at J, with 15 bases between. The CDR3 reads CASANSGKQETQYF. DNA of the CDR3: TGTGCCAGCGCTAATTCCGGGAAACAAGAGACCCAGTACTTC.

The chain links TRBV6-4 to TRBJ1-2; 8 bases match TRBD1. Germline V lookup: CDR1 MRHNA, CDR2 SNTAGT. This CDR3 is 13 amino acids long. V trimming: 0 bases; J trimming: 8 bases; junction bases outside the gene matches: 2. In DNA, the CDR3 is TGTGCCAGCAGTGACTCGACAGGGGACGGCTACACCTTC. It is translated as CASSDSTGDGYTF.

The V gene is TRBV5-4, the J gene TRBJ2-7; D is ambiguous. V was cut by 4 bases and J by 3 bases, with 17 bases left in between. Germline V gives CDR1 SGHNT, CDR2 YYREEE (reference sequence). The CDR3 is 15 amino acids. This CDR3 is CASSPTDNPLYEQYF. CDR3 nucleotide sequence: TGTGCCAGCAGCCCGACCGACAACCCGCTCTACGAGCAGTACTTC.

This clone appeared a few times. This chain links TRBV28 with TRBJ2-3; 11 bases match TRBD2. J gave up 4 bases and V 5 bases, and 8 bases lay outside the gene matches. This CDR3 is 16 amino acids long. In germline, CDR1 is MDHEN, CDR2 SYDVKM. In DNA form, the CDR3 reads TGTGCCAGCAGTCCAACTAGCGGGAGAAGCTCAGATACGCAGTATTTT. The encoded protein is CASSPTSGRSSDTQYF.

This clone was recorded once. This rearrangement joins TRBV19 to TRBJ2-1, with TRBD2 matching 13 bases. There are 16 residues in the CDR3. Per germline, CDR1 LNHDA and CDR2 SQIVND (reference sequence). Trimming took 5 bases from V and 4 from J; bases not matched to a gene: 5. CDR3 residues: CASSPPGLAGYNEQFF. The CDR3 nucleotides are TGTGCCAGTAGTCCTCCGGGACTAGCGGGATACAATGAGCAGTTCTTC.

The chain combines TRBV5-1 with TRBJ2-2; D is possibly TRBD2 (6 bases). This CDR3 is built from 16 residues. The ends were cut back, 6 bases at V and 0 bases at J, with 15 bases in the middle. The V gene's germline CDR1 is SGHRS and CDR2 YFSETQ. CDR3 DNA: TGCGCCAGCACCGAGGGCGGGACGCCGAACACCGGGGAGCTGTTTTTT. This translates into CASTEGGTPNTGELFF.

The CDR3 DNA reads as TGTGCCAGCAGTGGTAGGGACAGGGGGAGCGAGCAGTTCTTC. It is translated as CASSGRDRGSEQFF. This chain connects TRBV6-4 to TRBJ2-1; TRBD1 matches at 11 bases. V gave up 4 bases and J gave up 10 bases; unmatched junction bases: 6. The germline V gene encodes CDR1 MRHNA and CDR2 SNTAGT. The CDR3 loop spans 14 amino acids.